The subject of this entry is one TCR beta chain. This entry comes from a study of blood T cell repertoires in COVID-19. Study at large: Spain, Italy and the United States supplied samples that represented acute and convalescent COVID-19.

The germline V gene encodes CDR1 LNHDA and CDR2 SQIVND (reference sequence). V shed 5 bases and J shed 4 bases, with 12 bases lying between them. The CDR3 covers 14 residues. Measured with immunoSEQ multiplex PCR; TCRdb has only the in-frame clones, and not every one. The repertoire includes over 65,000 clones, 87% of them detected once, and more than 0.85% sits in the top ten. The sequenced material came from peripheral blood. The clonotype originates from a human donor in a cohort sampled during active COVID-19. The genes are TRBV19 and TRBJ1-5; D gene uncertain. In DNA form, the CDR3 reads TGTGCCAGTAGTCTACGGGAGGCAAATCAGCCCCAGCATTTT. It codes for CASSLREANQPQHF.